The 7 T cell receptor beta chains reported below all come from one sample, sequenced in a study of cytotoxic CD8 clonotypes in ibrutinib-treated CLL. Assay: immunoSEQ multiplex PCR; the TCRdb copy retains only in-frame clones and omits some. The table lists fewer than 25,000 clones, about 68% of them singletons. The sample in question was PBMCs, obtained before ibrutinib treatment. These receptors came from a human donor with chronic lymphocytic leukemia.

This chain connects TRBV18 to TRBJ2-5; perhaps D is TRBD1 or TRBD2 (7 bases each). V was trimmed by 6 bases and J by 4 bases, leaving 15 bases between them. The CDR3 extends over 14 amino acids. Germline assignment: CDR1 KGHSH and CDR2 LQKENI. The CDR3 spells CASSPGRGGETQYF. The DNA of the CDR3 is TGTGCCAGCTCCCCAGGCAGGGGGGGAGAGACCCAGTACTTC.

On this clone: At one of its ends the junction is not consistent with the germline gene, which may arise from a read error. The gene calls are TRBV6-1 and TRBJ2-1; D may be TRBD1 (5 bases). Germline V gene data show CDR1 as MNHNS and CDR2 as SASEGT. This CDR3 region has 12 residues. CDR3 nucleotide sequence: TGTGCCAGCAGTGAAAGGACACCAGCCGGAGTCTTC. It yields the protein CASSERTPAGVF.

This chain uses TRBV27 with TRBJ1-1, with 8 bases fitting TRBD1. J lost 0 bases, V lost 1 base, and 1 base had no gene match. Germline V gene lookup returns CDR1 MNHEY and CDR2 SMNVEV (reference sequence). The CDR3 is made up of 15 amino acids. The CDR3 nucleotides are TGTGCCAGCAGTTTATGGGGACAGGTGAACACTGAAGCTTTCTTT. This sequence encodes CASSLWGQVNTEAFF.

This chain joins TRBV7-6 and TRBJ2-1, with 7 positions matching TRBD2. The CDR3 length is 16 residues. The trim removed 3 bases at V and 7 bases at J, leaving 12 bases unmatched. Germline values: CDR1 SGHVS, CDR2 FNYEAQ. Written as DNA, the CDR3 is TGTGCCAGCAGCTTTGGGCGGGGGAGGCGTGAAAATGAGCAGTTCTTC. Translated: CASSFGRGRRENEQFF.

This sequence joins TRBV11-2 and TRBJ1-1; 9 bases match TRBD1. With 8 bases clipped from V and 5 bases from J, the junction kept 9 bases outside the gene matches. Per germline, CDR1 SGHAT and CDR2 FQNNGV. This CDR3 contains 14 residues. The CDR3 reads CASGFGQGQTEAFF. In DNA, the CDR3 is TGTGCCAGCGGATTTGGACAGGGGCAAACTGAAGCTTTCTTT.

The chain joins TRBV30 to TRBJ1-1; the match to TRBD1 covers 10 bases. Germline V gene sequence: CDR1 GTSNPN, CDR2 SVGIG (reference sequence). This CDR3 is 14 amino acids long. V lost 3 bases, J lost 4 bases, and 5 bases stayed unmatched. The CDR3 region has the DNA TGTGCCTGGAGGATGGACAGGGGGATCACTGAAGCTTTCTTT. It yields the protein CAWRMDRGITEAFF.

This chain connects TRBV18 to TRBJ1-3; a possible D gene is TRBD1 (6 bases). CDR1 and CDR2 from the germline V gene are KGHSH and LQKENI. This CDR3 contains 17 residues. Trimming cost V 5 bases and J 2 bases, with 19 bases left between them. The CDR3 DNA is TGTGCCAGCTCAGGGGGCGACGGGGGCATGGCTGGAAACACCATATATTTT. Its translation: CASSGGDGGMAGNTIYF.